These 5 T cell receptor beta chains came from one sample sequenced in a study of shared clonotypes between healthy human individuals. The data were produced by immunoSEQ multiplex PCR, yet TCRdb's version contains in-frame clones alone and is incomplete. The repertoire holds approximately 2.5 million clones, with more than 90% as singletons. Sequencing input: naive CD4+ T cells sorted from blood. Sample subset: CD45RA+ positively selected. These receptors originate from a man aged 18 to 30 in good health.

The rearrangement uses TRBV11-3 and TRBJ2-3; 11 bases are a match to TRBD2. The CDR3 totals 16 residues. The J segment lost 2 bases and the V segment lost 5 bases, leaving 6 bases of the junction unmatched. Germline V lookup: CDR1 SGHNT, CDR2 YENEEA. The chain's CDR3 is CASSQGTSGTTDTQYF. The CDR3 coding sequence is TGTGCCAGCAGCCAAGGGACTAGCGGAACCACAGATACGCAGTATTTT.

The rearrangement links TRBV7-8 to TRBJ2-1, with 7 positions matching TRBD1. CDR1 and CDR2 (germline): SGHVS, FQNEAQ. V lost 5 bases and J lost 6; bases outside the gene matches: 4. There are 13 residues in the CDR3. CDR3 in DNA: TGTGCCAGCAGCCTAGACAGGGTCAATGAGCAGTTCTTC. Its translation is CASSLDRVNEQFF.

This chain uses TRBV2 with TRBJ2-7; 8 bases line up with TRBD2. The CDR3 has 14 amino acids. V shed 5 bases and J 3 bases; nucleotides not matched to a gene: 6. Germline V gene lookup returns CDR1 SNHLY and CDR2 FYNNEI. CDR3 sequence (DNA): TGTGCCAGCAGTCCCGGGACTAGAGGCTACGAGCAGTACTTC. Its protein is CASSPGTRGYEQYF. The full variable domain, rest sourced from reference TRBV2 and TRBJ2-7, is EPEVTQTPSHQVTQMGQEVILRCVPISNHLYFYWYRQILGQKVEFLVSFYNNEISEKSEIFDDQFSVERPDGSNFTLKIRSTKLEDSAMYFCASSPGTRGYEQYFGPGTRLTVT.

The chain employs TRBV4-3 and TRBJ1-2; unclear D gene. The V gene lost 0 bases and the J gene lost 3 bases, with 20 bases spanning the gap. This CDR3 spans 18 amino acids. CDR1 LGHNA and CDR2 YSLEER come from the germline V gene. In nucleotides, the CDR3 is TGCGCCAGCAGCCAAGATTTGGGAAGGGAAGGTTACGACTATGGCTACACCTTC. Its protein is CASSQDLGREGYDYGYTF.

A single count supports this clone. The V call is TRBV7-2, the J call TRBJ2-2; D call uncertain. Per germline, CDR1 SGHTA and CDR2 FQGNSA. The CDR3 is 18 residues long. Trimming took off 5 bases at V and 3 bases at J, with 22 bases between the two ends. The CDR3 sequence is CASSEALLVRRYTGELFF. As DNA, the CDR3 is TGTGCCAGCAGCGAAGCGTTGCTTGTGCGCAGATACACCGGGGAGCTGTTTTTT.